The present T cell receptor (beta chain) was sequenced within a study of shared clonotypes between healthy human individuals. General study points: The study drew on few donors, limiting represented genetic and exposure-history diversity. With a few donors compared, roughly 5% of naive CD4 clonotypes were shared. Memory subsets generally showed lower estimated richness than naive subsets.

The V end lost 1 base, the J end lost 0 bases, and 8 bases lay between the germline ends. The CDR3 covers 14 residues. In germline, CDR1 is SGHTS, CDR2 YDEGEE. Naive CD8 cells, CD45RO-negative and positively selected for CCR7, excluded terminally differentiated effector memory CD45RA+ cells. With regard to this clone: Its antigen is not known.

Repertoires were generated with immunoSEQ multiplex PCR, while TCRdb's copy carries only in-frame clones and drops some. The repertoire holds hundreds of thousands of clones, with 96% as singletons. The specimen was naive CD8+ T cells sorted from blood. The rearrangement joins TRBV5-8 to TRBJ2-7, with D possibly TRBD1 on 6 matching bases. This TCR was sampled from a woman aged 30 to 39 in good health. The CDR3 here is CASSLMDSSYEQYF. The CDR3 DNA follows: TGTGCCAGCAGCTTGATGGACAGCTCCTACGAGCAGTACTTC.